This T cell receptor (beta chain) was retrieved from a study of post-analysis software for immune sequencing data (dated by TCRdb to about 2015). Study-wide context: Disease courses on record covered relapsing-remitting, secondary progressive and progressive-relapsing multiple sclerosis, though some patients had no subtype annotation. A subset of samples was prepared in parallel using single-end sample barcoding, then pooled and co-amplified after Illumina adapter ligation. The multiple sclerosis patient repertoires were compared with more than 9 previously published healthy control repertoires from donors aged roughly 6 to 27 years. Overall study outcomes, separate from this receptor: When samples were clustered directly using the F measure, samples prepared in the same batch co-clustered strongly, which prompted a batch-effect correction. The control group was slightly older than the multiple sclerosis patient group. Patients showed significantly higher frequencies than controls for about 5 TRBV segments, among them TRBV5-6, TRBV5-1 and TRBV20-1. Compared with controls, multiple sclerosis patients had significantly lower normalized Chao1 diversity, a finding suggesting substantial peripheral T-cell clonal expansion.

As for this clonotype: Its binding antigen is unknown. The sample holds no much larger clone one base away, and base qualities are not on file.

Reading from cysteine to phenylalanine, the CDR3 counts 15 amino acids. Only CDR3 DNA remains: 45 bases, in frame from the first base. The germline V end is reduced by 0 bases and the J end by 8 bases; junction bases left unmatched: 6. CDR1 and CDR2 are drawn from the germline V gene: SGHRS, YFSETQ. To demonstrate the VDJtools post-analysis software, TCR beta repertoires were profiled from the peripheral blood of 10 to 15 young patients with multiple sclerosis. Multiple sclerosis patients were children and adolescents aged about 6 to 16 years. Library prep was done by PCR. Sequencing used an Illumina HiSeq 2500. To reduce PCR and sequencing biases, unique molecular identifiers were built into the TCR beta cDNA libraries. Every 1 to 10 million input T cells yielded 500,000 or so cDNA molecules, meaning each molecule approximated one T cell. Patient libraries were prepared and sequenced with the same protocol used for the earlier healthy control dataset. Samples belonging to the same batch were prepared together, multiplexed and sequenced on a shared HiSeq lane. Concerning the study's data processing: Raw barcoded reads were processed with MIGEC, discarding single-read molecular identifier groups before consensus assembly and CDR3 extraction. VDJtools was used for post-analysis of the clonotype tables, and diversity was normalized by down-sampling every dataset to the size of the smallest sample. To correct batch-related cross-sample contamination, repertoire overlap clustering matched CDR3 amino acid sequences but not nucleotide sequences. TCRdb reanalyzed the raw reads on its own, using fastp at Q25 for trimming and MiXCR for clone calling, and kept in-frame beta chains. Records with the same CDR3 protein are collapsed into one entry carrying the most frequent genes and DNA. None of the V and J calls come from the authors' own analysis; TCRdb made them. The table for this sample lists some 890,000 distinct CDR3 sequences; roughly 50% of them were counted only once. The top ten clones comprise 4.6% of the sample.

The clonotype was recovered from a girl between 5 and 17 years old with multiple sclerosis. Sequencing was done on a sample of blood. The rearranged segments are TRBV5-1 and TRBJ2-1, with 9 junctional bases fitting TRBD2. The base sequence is TGCGCCAGCAGCTTGGTGCGGGGGGGAGACGATGAGCAGTTCTTC. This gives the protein CASSLVRGGDDEQFF.